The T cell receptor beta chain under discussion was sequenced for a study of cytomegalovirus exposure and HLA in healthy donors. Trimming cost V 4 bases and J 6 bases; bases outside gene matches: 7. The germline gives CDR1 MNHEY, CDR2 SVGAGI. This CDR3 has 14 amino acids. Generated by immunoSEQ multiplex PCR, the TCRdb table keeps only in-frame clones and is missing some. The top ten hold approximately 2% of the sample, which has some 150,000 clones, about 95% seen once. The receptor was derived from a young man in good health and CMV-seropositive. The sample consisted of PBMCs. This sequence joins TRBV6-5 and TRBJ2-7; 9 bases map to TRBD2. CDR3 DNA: TGTGCCAGCAGTTGGTATAGCGGGAGTAGCGAGCAGTACTTC. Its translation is CASSWYSGSSEQYF.